These 11 T cell receptor beta chains share one sample of origin, sequenced in a study of cytomegalovirus exposure and HLA in healthy donors. Use of 60 Vbeta and 13 Jbeta primers characterized the PCR. Some clones are missing from TCRdb's copy, which holds only in-frame ones; the method was immunoSEQ multiplex PCR. This sample yields roughly 100,000 clones, of which over 80% are seen a single time; approximately 6.9% belongs to the top ten. Input material: PBMCs. The origin of the receptors is a man younger than 40 in good health and CMV-seropositive.

The J gene is TRBJ1-2, the V gene TRBV29-1; 7 bases agree with TRBD1. The germline gives CDR1 SQVTM, CDR2 ANQGSEA. CDR3 size: 13 residues. V trimming: 6 bases; J trimming: 3 bases; junction bases outside the gene matches: 7. The CDR3 DNA is TGCAGCGTAGAACTCCAGGGGGACTATGGCTACACCTTC. Its protein product is CSVELQGDYGYTF.

The chain links TRBV27 to TRBJ2-7; 7 nucleotides agree with TRBD2. V shed 7 bases and J 5 bases; nucleotides not matched to a gene: 17. Germline V gene sequence: CDR1 MNHEY, CDR2 SMNVEV (reference sequence). This CDR3 spans 16 amino acids. DNA for the CDR3: TGTGCCAGCACCTGGGGGGGAATGAGGTCAGAGGACGAGCAGTACTTC. This encodes CASTWGGMRSEDEQYF.

The gene calls are TRBV5-4 and TRBJ1-1; D call uncertain. Germline CDR1 and CDR2: SGHNT and YYREEE (reference sequence). There are 13 residues in the CDR3. The V gene lost 4 bases and the J gene lost 2 bases, with 9 bases spanning the gap. The DNA for the CDR3 is TGTGCCAGCAGCCCCGGGTTTAACACTGAAGCTTTCTTT. Residues: CASSPGFNTEAFF.

The rearrangement links TRBV2 to TRBJ2-1; a possible D gene is TRBD2 (5 bases). Germline V gene lookup returns CDR1 SNHLY and CDR2 FYNNEI. The CDR3 consists of 15 residues. Trimming stripped 7 bases from V and 5 bases from J, with 18 bases between. CDR3 sequence (DNA): TGTGCCAGCAAGCCGGGCCGGGGTAAAGACAATGAGCAGTTCTTC. This codes for CASKPGRGKDNEQFF.

The chain has TRBV6-5 and TRBJ2-7, with TRBD2 matching over 9 bases. V trimming: 0 bases; J trimming: 5 bases; junction bases outside the gene matches: 8. The CDR3 has 16 amino acids. CDR1 is MNHEY, CDR2 SVGAGI, per germline. The CDR3 loop reads CASSYSWRGGSNEQYF. The CDR3, as DNA: TGTGCCAGCAGTTACTCGTGGCGGGGGGGATCTAACGAGCAGTACTTC.

V is TRBV19 and J is TRBJ2-5, with a possible D match to TRBD1 (5 bases). The V gene lost 4 bases and the J gene lost 1 base, with 10 bases spanning the gap. Germline V gene data show CDR1 as LNHDA and CDR2 as SQIVND (reference sequence). The length of the CDR3 is 14 residues. CDR3 DNA sequence: TGTGCCAGTAGTAGCCAGGGTGTCCAAGAGACCCAGTACTTC. Its translation is CASSSQGVQETQYF. Full variable domain (missing parts from reference TRBV19 and TRBJ2-5): DGGITQSPKYLFRKEGQNVTLSCEQNLNHDAMYWYRQDPGQGLRLIYYSQIVNDFQKGDIAEGYSVSREKKESFPLTVTSAQKNPTAFYLCASSSQGVQETQYFGPGTRLLVL.

This clone was recorded a few times. The chain uses TRBV9 and TRBJ2-1, with D perhaps TRBD2 (6 bases). The length of the CDR3 is 13 residues. V was clipped by 6 bases and J by 4 bases, with 11 bases between them. Germline V gene data show CDR1 as SGDLS and CDR2 as YYNGEE. The CDR3 sequence is CASTRDSYNEQFF. The CDR3 nucleotides are TGTGCCAGCACCCGGGACTCGTACAATGAGCAGTTCTTC.

The V gene is TRBV4-3, the J gene TRBJ2-3; D is perhaps TRBD2 (6 bases). The CDR3 totals 13 residues. The V and J ends lost 0 bases and 9 bases respectively, with 10 bases between them. The germline gives CDR1 LGHNA, CDR2 YSLEER. This CDR3 is CASSQDHRGTQYF. The CDR3 DNA reads TGCGCCAGCAGCCAAGACCATCGGGGGACGCAGTATTTT.

This clone was detected a few times. The gene calls are TRBV27 and TRBJ1-5; 9 bases line up with TRBD1. Germline trimming cut 5 bases from V and 4 bases from J; bases unmatched to any gene: 9. Germline values: CDR1 MNHEY, CDR2 SMNVEV (reference sequence). The CDR3 runs to 16 residues. The CDR3 DNA follows: TGTGCCAGCAGTAGTGGACAGGGGTACGGGAATCAGCCCCAGCATTTT. This translates into CASSSGQGYGNQPQHF.

The J gene is TRBJ1-1, the V gene TRBV7-9; D not certain. In germline, CDR1 is SEHNR, CDR2 FQNEAQ (reference sequence). CDR3 length: 13 residues. V was cut by 5 bases and J by 4 bases, with 11 bases left in between. CDR3: CASSLYSGTEAFF. The CDR3 coding sequence is TGTGCCAGCAGCCTTTATAGCGGCACTGAAGCTTTCTTT.

This chain uses TRBV20-1 with TRBJ1-1; D uncertain. With 1 base removed from V and 3 bases from J, the gap between germline ends came to 3 bases. The CDR3 runs to 11 residues. Germline V gives CDR1 DFQATT, CDR2 SNEGSKA (reference sequence). The CDR3 sequence is CSARGDTEAFF. In nucleotides, the CDR3 is TGCAGTGCTAGAGGAGACACTGAAGCTTTCTTT.